These T cell receptor beta chains were read from a single sample in a study of T cells in Graves' hyperthyroidism and ophthalmopathy. MiXCR, run by TCRdb on the multiplex PCR reads, gives a single entry per CDR3 protein. The sample lists about 560,000 distinct CDR3 sequences, 16% occurring once. The sample was blood. These TCRs come from a woman aged 18-29 years with Graves' hyperthyroidism. Both conserved end residues are part of each CDR3. Fields, in order: V gene, CDR3 protein.

v_call: TRBV18; cdr3_aa: CASSKGRATSSGANVLTF
v_call: TRBV4-3; cdr3_aa: CASSQDYGAGETQYF
v_call: TRBV6-1; cdr3_aa: CASRKSGAIPGDTQYF
v_call: TRBV28; cdr3_aa: CASSIAGVLNEQFF
v_call: TRBV4-2; cdr3_aa: CASSQGTSGGAETQYF
v_call: TRBV2; cdr3_aa: CASSETPDTQYF
v_call: TRBV5-1; cdr3_aa: CASSLGSGNYEQYF
v_call: TRBV20-1; cdr3_aa: CSARDQGKWSYEQYF
v_call: TRBV2; cdr3_aa: CASKQGLSSYEQYF
v_call: TRBV7-9; cdr3_aa: CASSLAIGYEQYF
v_call: TRBV6-1; cdr3_aa: CASSLSGRGRNEQFF
v_call: TRBV28; cdr3_aa: CASTPGGASGNTIYF
v_call: TRBV28; cdr3_aa: CASVESGRAGEQFF
v_call: TRBV29-1; cdr3_aa: CSAGRTGRGYEQYF
v_call: TRBV5-6; cdr3_aa: CASSLVGRSYEQYF
v_call: TRBV28; cdr3_aa: CASRSGWETQYF
v_call: TRBV2; cdr3_aa: CASRTQLRTGARYSPLHF
v_call: TRBV6-1; cdr3_aa: CASSESPGGQGADTQYF
v_call: TRBV7-8; cdr3_aa: CASSPGTSPYGYTF
v_call: TRBV10-3; cdr3_aa: CAINSPGGPYNEQFF
v_call: TRBV29-1; cdr3_aa: CSVEDTRPGQGAYEQYF
v_call: TRBV28; cdr3_aa: CATLGSGSDTQYF
v_call: TRBV6-1; cdr3_aa: CASEQGTDTQYF
v_call: TRBV15; cdr3_aa: CATSRERQGAGNTIYF
v_call: TRBV5-1; cdr3_aa: CASSETSGSSYNKQFF
v_call: TRBV7-9; cdr3_aa: CAELGTRGEQYF
v_call: TRBV4-2; cdr3_aa: CASSQEVGRGPYEQYF
v_call: TRBV14; cdr3_aa: CASRAGSTDTQYF
v_call: TRBV10-3; cdr3_aa: CAIRDTGGSDTQYF
v_call: TRBV30; cdr3_aa: CAWSDQDRPFF